At least ten counts were recorded for the clone carrying this TCR beta chain. This sample is drawn from a study of human T cells and chemical hapten exposure. Study information: Recorded diagnoses among the mostly female patients were alopecia areata, totalis or universalis. Small volume differences among pooled libraries mainly caused per-sample TCR yield variation.

The CDR3 has 13 residues. Germline V lookup: CDR1 SQVTM, CDR2 ANQGSEA. V was trimmed by 2 bases and J by 0 bases, leaving 5 bases between them. In the original processing: Sample-level TCR yields exhibited a median of approximately 88,000, with a range of about 20,000 to 750,000. TCRdb reprocessed the RACE reads via MiXCR and lists one record per CDR3 protein. The V and J calls and clone size are TCRdb's, not the authors'. The repertoire holds roughly 52,000 distinct CDR3 sequences, with about 10% as singletons. Time point here: patch test 2, 6 weeks after DPC sensitization. As to treatment: therapeutic diphenylcyclopropenone sensitization with weekly scalp DPC. Staff drew blood before applying each patch test.

The sample consisted of whole blood, taken in connection with sensitization to the hapten diphenylcyclopropenone (DPC). This TCR was recovered from a woman aged 50 to 65 with alopecia areata. Some clones in this sample may be carry-over from other donors' samples. The chain carries TRBV29-1 and TRBJ1-3; D call uncertain. This CDR3 is CSVEQSSGNTIYF. CDR3 coding DNA: TGCAGCGTTGAACAGAGCTCTGGAAACACCATATATTTT.